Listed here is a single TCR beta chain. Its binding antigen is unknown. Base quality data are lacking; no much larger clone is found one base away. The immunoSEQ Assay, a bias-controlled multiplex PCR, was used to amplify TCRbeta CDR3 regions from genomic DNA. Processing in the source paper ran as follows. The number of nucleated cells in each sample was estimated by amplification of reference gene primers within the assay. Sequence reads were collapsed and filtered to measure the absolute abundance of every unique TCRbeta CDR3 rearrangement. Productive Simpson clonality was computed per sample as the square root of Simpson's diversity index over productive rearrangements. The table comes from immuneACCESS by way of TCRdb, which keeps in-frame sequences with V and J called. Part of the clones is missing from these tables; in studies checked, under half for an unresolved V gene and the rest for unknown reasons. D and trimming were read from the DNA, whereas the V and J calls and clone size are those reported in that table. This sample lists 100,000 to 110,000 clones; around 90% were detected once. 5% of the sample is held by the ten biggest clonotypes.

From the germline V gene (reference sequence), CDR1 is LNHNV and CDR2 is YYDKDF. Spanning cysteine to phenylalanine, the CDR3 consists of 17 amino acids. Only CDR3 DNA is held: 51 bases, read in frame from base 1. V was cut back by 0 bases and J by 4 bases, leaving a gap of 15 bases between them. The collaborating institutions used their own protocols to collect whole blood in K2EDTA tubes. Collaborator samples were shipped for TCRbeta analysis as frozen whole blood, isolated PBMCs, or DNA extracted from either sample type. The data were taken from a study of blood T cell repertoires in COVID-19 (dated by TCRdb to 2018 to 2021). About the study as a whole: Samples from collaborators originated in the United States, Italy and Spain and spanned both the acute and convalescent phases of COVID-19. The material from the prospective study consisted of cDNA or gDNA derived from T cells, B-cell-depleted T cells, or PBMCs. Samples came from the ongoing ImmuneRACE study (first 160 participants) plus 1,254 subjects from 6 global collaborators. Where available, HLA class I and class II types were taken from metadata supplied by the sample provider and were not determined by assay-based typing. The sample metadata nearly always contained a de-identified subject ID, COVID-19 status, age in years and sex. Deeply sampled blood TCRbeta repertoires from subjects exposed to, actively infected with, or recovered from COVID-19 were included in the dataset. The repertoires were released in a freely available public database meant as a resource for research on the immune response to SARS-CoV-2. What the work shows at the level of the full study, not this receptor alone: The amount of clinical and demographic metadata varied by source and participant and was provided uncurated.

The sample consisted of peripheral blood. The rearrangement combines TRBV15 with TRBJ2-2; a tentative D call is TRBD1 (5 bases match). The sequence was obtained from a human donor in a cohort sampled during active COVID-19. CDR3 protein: CATSRDRLGAGTGELFF. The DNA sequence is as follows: TGTGCCACCAGCAGAGATAGGCTAGGGGCCGGCACCGGGGAGCTGTTTTTT.